This T cell receptor beta chain was retrieved from a study of T-cell memory formation after mild COVID-19. Study-level points and caveats: Contracting CD4+ clones lay largely in CM and EM, with CD8+ ones residing in EMRA. In pre-infection memory, a portion of responding clones appeared, which suggested that cross-reactive memory joined.

The CDR3 has 15 amino acids. Germline CDR1 LGHDT, CDR2 YNNKEL (reference sequence). V lost 4 bases to trimming and J lost 6 bases, with 15 bases between them. 5'RACE primed at constant segments yielded TCR alpha and TCR beta cDNA libraries bearing sample barcodes and UMIs. TCRdb recomputed calls from the 5' RACE reads with MiXCR, one row per CDR3 protein. The sample gives approximately 46,000 distinct CDR3 sequences, over 6.5% of which show up once; about 0.84% is in the top ten. The sample holds many counts of this clonotype. Antigen unknown. The sample consisted of PBMCs or a T cell subset sorted from them (not recorded which). The receptor comes from an adult who had mild COVID-19 (a few samples of this study predate the infection). Cell type and time point are not known. The chain is built from TRBV3-1 and TRBJ2-2; D is uncertain. CDR3 sequence (DNA): TGTGCCAGCAGCCCCTCAATTAATCTCGCCGGGGAGCTGTTTTTT. Translating it yields CASSPSINLAGELFF.